These 19 T cell receptor beta chains came from one sample sequenced in a study of blood T cell dynamics during melanoma immunotherapy (dated by TCRdb to about 2020). The library was prepared using the immunoSEQ multiplex PCR assay. The table was pulled from immuneACCESS by TCRdb, which kept in-frame rearrangements only. Such tables lose some clones; where checked, under half of the loss comes from unresolved V genes, and the rest has no known cause. The sample profile shows approximately 25,000 clones; 87% of them were found once. Together, the top ten hold roughly 4.6% of the sample. The sample's time point label, in plain terms: pre-treatment baseline. The specimen was blood, collected from a patient treated with checkpoint blockade. All receptors derive from a human donor with melanoma.

V and J are TRBV2 and TRBJ1-1; no clear D gene. V was trimmed by 7 bases and J by 2 bases, leaving 5 bases between them. The germline gives CDR1 SNHLY, CDR2 FYNNEI. The CDR3 is 11 amino acids. Here the CDR3 reads CASNVNTEAFF. The CDR3 DNA is TGTGCCAGCAACGTTAACACTGAAGCTTTCTTT.

The rearrangement uses TRBV7-2 and TRBJ2-5, with TRBD2 identical over 7 bases. The CDR3 is 12 amino acids. Germline loops: CDR1 SGHTA, CDR2 FQGNSA. V trimming: 1 base; J trimming: 7 bases; junction bases outside the gene matches: 0. The DNA of the CDR3 is TGTGCCAGCAGCTTAGGGGGGGGGACCCAGTACTTC. Its protein is CASSLGGGTQYF.

The V and J genes are TRBV19 and TRBJ2-1, with D uncertain. Germline lookup yields CDR1 LNHDA and CDR2 SQIVND (reference sequence). The V and J ends lost 6 bases and 0 bases respectively, with 9 bases between them. The CDR3 consists of 14 residues. The CDR3 DNA sequence: TGTGCCAGTAGCATTCTAAGCTCCTACAATGAGCAGTTCTTC. Translating it yields CASSILSSYNEQFF. Complete variable domain (other parts from reference TRBV19 and TRBJ2-1): DGGITQSPKYLFRKEGQNVTLSCEQNLNHDAMYWYRQDPGQGLRLIYYSQIVNDFQKGDIAEGYSVSREKKESFPLTVTSAQKNPTAFYLCASSILSSYNEQFFGPGTRLTVL.

The J gene is TRBJ1-2, the V gene TRBV27; D may be TRBD1 (5 bases). The V end was cut by 5 bases, the J end by 2 bases, with 9 bases between. The CDR3 loop spans 13 amino acids. Germline-derived CDR1 and CDR2 are MNHEY and SMNVEV (reference sequence). This CDR3 reads CASSDRDNYGYTF. The CDR3 DNA is TGTGCCAGCAGTGACCGGGACAACTATGGCTACACCTTC.

The chain employs TRBV27 and TRBJ2-3, with D perhaps matching TRBD2 (5 bases). With 1 base removed from V and 0 bases from J, the gap between germline ends came to 8 bases. This CDR3 is 15 amino acids long. Germline lookup yields CDR1 MNHEY and CDR2 SMNVEV (reference sequence). CDR3 bases: TGTGCCAGCAGTTTATTAAGCGGTAGCACAGATACGCAGTATTTT. This translates into CASSLLSGSTDTQYF.

This chain joins TRBV7-2 and TRBJ2-1; D could derive from TRBD1 or TRBD2 (5 bases each). CDR1 is SGHTA, CDR2 FQGNSA, per germline. The CDR3 is 14 residues long. V lost 7 bases to trimming and J lost 3 bases, with 13 bases between them. The CDR3 region is CASIKGPYYNEQFF. The CDR3 nucleotides are TGTGCCAGCATCAAGGGACCCTACTACAATGAGCAGTTCTTC.

On this clone itself: This CDR3 is also generated by other DNA sequences in the sample. The chain recombines TRBV5-1 with TRBJ1-2; no clear D gene. Germline V gene data show CDR1 as SGHRS and CDR2 as YFSETQ. This CDR3 has 17 residues. Trimming shortened V by 4 bases and J by 1 base, and 20 bases separated the two germline ends. CDR3 sequence reads: CASSLGGGPGYNYGYTF. The CDR3 DNA is TGCGCCAGCAGCCTTGGTGGCGGGCCCGGATATAACTATGGCTACACCTTC.

About this clone: This sample includes further DNA sequences coding for the same CDR3. The rearrangement joins TRBV7-3 to TRBJ1-1; D perhaps matches TRBD1 (5 bases). CDR3 length: 13 amino acids. Trimming cost V 3 bases and J 1 base, with 6 bases left between them. Per germline, CDR1 SGHTA and CDR2 FQGTGA. The CDR3 DNA is TGTGCCAGCAGCTTTGGGGGGAACACTGAAGCTTTCTTT. This gives the protein CASSFGGNTEAFF. Using reference TRBV7-3 and TRBJ1-1 for the parts outside the CDR3, the full variable domain is GAGVSQTPSNKVTEKGKYVELRCDPISGHTALYWYRQSLGQGPEFLIYFQGTGAADDSGLPNDRFFAVRPEGSVSTLKIQRTERGDSAVYLCASSFGGNTEAFFGQGTRLTVV.

A single count supports this clone. The rearrangement links TRBV15 to TRBJ2-7; D possibly corresponds to TRBD1 (7 bases). Germline CDR1 LNHNV, CDR2 YYDKDF (reference sequence). V was cut by 3 bases and J by 7 bases, with 16 bases left in between. The length of the CDR3 is 14 residues. CDR3 in DNA: TGTGCCACCAGCAGTGGCAGGGGGGACGGGGAGCAGTACTTC. Translated: CATSSGRGDGEQYF. Combining the CDR3 with reference TRBV15 and TRBJ2-7 gives the whole variable domain DAMVIQNPRYQVTQFGKPVTLSCSQTLNHNVMYWYQQKSSQAPKLLFHYYDKDFNNEADTPDNFQSRRPNTSFCFLDIRSPGLGDTAMYLCATSSGRGDGEQYFGPGTRLTVT.

The chain combines TRBV6-6 with TRBJ2-5; D gene unclear. The CDR3 covers 14 residues. CDR1 MNHNY and CDR2 SVGAGI come from the germline V gene (reference sequence). V was shortened by 2 bases and J by 2 bases, with 9 bases between the two germline ends. CDR3 sequence reads: CASSYLEEQETQYF. For the CDR3, the DNA is TGTGCCAGCAGTTACCTCGAGGAGCAAGAGACCCAGTACTTC.

The count of this clone is one. The chain joins TRBV27 to TRBJ2-7, with 10 bases aligning to TRBD2. This CDR3 has 14 residues. Germline assignment: CDR1 MNHEY and CDR2 SMNVEV (reference sequence). V shed 9 bases and J 3 bases; nucleotides not matched to a gene: 8. Written as DNA, the CDR3 is TGTGCCAGTCGGAGGGTAGCGGGAGGCTACGAGCAGTACTTC. This encodes CASRRVAGGYEQYF.

The chain combines TRBV9 with TRBJ2-7, with 7 nucleotides matching TRBD2. J was trimmed by 0 bases and V by 3 bases; bases with no gene match: 6. There are 15 residues in the CDR3. In germline, CDR1 is SGDLS, CDR2 YYNGEE. The CDR3 nucleotides read TGTGCCAGCAGCGCCAGCGGGAAAAGCTCCTACGAGCAGTACTTC. Translated: CASSASGKSSYEQYF. The entire variable domain, with the rest obtained from reference TRBV9 and TRBJ2-7, is as follows: DSGVTQTPKHLITATGQRVTLRCSPRSGDLSVYWYQQSLDQGLQFLIQYYNGEERAKGNILERFSAQQFPDLHSELNLSSLELGDSALYFCASSASGKSSYEQYFGPGTRLTVT.

J is TRBJ1-5 and V is TRBV6-6; TRBD1 matches at 10 bases. Losses at the gene ends were 8 bases for V and 4 bases for J; bases not matched to a gene: 5. The germline CDR1 and CDR2 sequences are MNHNY and SVGAGI (reference sequence). The CDR3 runs 14 residues. The CDR3 reads CASGRQGANQPQHF. CDR3 DNA: TGTGCCAGCGGCAGACAGGGGGCGAATCAGCCCCAGCATTTT.

CDR3: CASSPGGETSSGNTIYF. DNA of the CDR3: TGTGCCAGCTCCCCGGGAGGGGAAACTAGCTCTGGAAACACCATATATTTT. The rearrangement uses TRBV28 and TRBJ1-3; TRBD1 might be the D (5 bases). V was pared by 8 bases and J by 0 bases, with 20 bases between. The CDR3 loop spans 17 amino acids. CDR1 and CDR2 (germline): MDHEN, SYDVKM.

The chain uses TRBV19 and TRBJ1-2; possibly TRBD1 for D (6 bases). The V gene's germline CDR1 is LNHDA and CDR2 SQIVND (reference sequence). The V end was cut by 5 bases, the J end by 1 base, with 14 bases between. This CDR3 contains 15 residues. The CDR3 protein is CASSLSRGYNYGYTF. The CDR3 DNA is TGTGCCAGTAGTCTCTCCAGGGGTTATAACTATGGCTACACCTTC.

V and J are TRBV29-1 and TRBJ2-1, with TRBD2 matching 8 bases. The germline CDR1 and CDR2 sequences are SQVTM and ANQGSEA. The CDR3 runs 17 residues. The CDR3 sequence is CSVWGFLSGSSDNEQFF. CDR3 in DNA: TGCAGTGTTTGGGGGTTTTTGAGCGGGAGCTCAGACAATGAGCAGTTCTTC.

The gene calls are TRBV4-1 and TRBJ1-1; D unclear. The CDR3 is 13 residues long. Germline assignment: CDR1 MGHRA and CDR2 YSYEKL. V lost 3 bases and J lost 0, with 5 bases in between. The CDR3 reads CASSQTLNTEAFF. CDR3 in DNA: TGCGCCAGCAGCCAGACCCTGAACACTGAAGCTTTCTTT.

The chain combines TRBV7-8 with TRBJ2-7, with 9 bases matching TRBD1. Per the germline V gene, CDR1 is SGHVS and CDR2 is FQNEAQ. V was clipped by 3 bases and J by 2 bases; unmatched bases: 2. The CDR3 is 14 amino acids. As DNA, the CDR3 is TGTGCCAGCAGCTTTGGGACAGGGACCTACGAGCAGTACTTC. Encoded protein: CASSFGTGTYEQYF.

This rearrangement joins TRBV4-1 to TRBJ2-1; a possible D gene is TRBD1 (5 bases). The CDR3 length is 14 residues. Per the germline V gene, CDR1 is MGHRA and CDR2 is YSYEKL. Trimming took 1 base from V and 2 from J, leaving 6 bases between them. DNA for the CDR3: TGCGCCAGCAGCCAAGGGACAACCTACAATGAGCAGTTCTTC. Amino acid sequence: CASSQGTTYNEQFF.